This TCR beta chain was sequenced during a study of molecular identifiers for immune sequencing clone quantification. Naive CD8 T cells were FACS-sorted by CD8+CD4-CCR7+CD45RA+ markers. Notes on this clonotype: No antigen is known for it.

Overall study findings and caveats: Clones above 20 RNA copies contained over 98% of effector molecules but under 1% of naive ones.

V was cut by 2 bases and J by 1 base, with 6 bases left in between. Per germline, CDR1 LNHDA and CDR2 SQIVND (reference sequence). This CDR3 contains 14 residues. TCRdb re-derived calls from the PCR reads in MiXCR, one entry per CDR3 protein. The sample lists about 320,000 distinct CDR3 sequences; about 22% were seen once. The chain employs TRBV19 and TRBJ1-5; no reliable D call. The receptor's source is a human donor in good health. Some libraries in this study had Jurkat cell RNA spiked in. Sequencing was done on a sample of naive CD8+ T cells from blood, with Jurkat cell RNA spiked in. Subset defined: FACS-sorted CD8+CD4-CCR7+CD45RA+ naive T cells. Here the CDR3 DNA reads TGTGCCAGTAGTATATCAGGCAGCAATCAGCCCCAGCATTTT. This sequence encodes CASSISGSNQPQHF.